The 17 T cell receptor beta chains presented below share a single source sample, sequenced in a study of spatial heterogeneity in lung cancer. Study-level points and caveats: Expanded alpha and beta TCR counts within tumors tracked tumor mutation counts.

Time point of the sample: sample taken at primary tumor resection. Antigens for these TCRs are unknown. TCRdb re-called the 5' RACE reads with MiXCR, one entry per CDR3 protein. Seen here are around 16,000 distinct CDR3 sequences, approximately 7% observed once, and the top ten hold around 20%. The sequences come from lung tumor tissue, collected at surgery. The receptors stem from a female donor with early-stage non-small cell lung cancer.

In this sample, this clonotype turned up many times. This beta chain is a stray sequence in a library constructed for alpha chains; its clone size is not meaningful. J is TRBJ2-2 and V is TRBV7-8, with 9 bases that match TRBD2. J lost 4 bases, V lost 4 bases, and 10 bases had no gene match. The CDR3 loop spans 17 amino acids. Germline-derived CDR1 and CDR2 are SGHVS and FQNEAQ. CDR3: CASSSTLSGGSTGELFF. DNA for the CDR3: TGTGCCAGCAGCTCGACTCTTAGCGGGGGAAGCACCGGGGAGCTGTTTTTT.

Only a few counts were recorded for this clonotype. This beta chain represents an off-target read in a library built for alpha chains; its size is of limited meaning. The chain has TRBV7-6 and TRBJ2-7, with D unclear. The CDR3 sequence is 13 residues long. Trimming cost V 5 bases and J 1 base, with 9 bases left between them. CDR1 SGHVS and CDR2 FNYEAQ come from the germline V gene. The CDR3 region is CASSIGSSYEQYF. The CDR3, as DNA: TGTGCCAGCAGCATCGGGTCATCCTACGAGCAGTACTTC.

This clonotype was observed many times. Since the library was made to target alpha chains, this beta chain is a stray read and its abundance is not meaningful. The chain couples TRBV6-1 to TRBJ1-6; D is unresolved. This CDR3 is built from 16 residues. CDR1 MNHNS and CDR2 SASEGT come from the germline V gene. V lost 7 bases and J 11 bases, leaving 24 bases between the germline ends. The CDR3 loop reads CASKEGKGPVVAPLHF. The CDR3, as DNA: TGTGCCAGCAAAGAAGGAAAAGGGCCCGTGGTGGCACCCCTCCACTTT.

This clonotype appeared a few times. This beta chain came through as a stray read in a library set up for alpha chains, and its size says little. This chain connects TRBV7-9 to TRBJ2-3, with D perhaps TRBD2 (5 bases). V lost 5 bases and J lost 4, with 16 bases in between. This CDR3 has 15 residues. The germline CDR1 and CDR2 sequences are SEHNR and FQNEAQ (reference sequence). CDR3 loop: CASSRTVGFADTQYF. The CDR3 DNA is TGTGCCAGCAGCCGGACTGTGGGTTTTGCAGATACGCAGTATTTT. Combining the CDR3 with reference TRBV7-9 and TRBJ2-3 gives the whole variable domain DTGVSQNPRHKITKRGQNVTFRCDPISEHNRLYWYRQTLGQGPEFLTYFQNEAQLEKSRLLSDRFSAERPKGSFSTLEIQRTEQGDSAMYLCASSRTVGFADTQYFGPGTRLTVL.

Concerning this clonotype itself: With the library built for alpha chains, this beta chain is off target and its frequency is not meaningful. The V and J genes are TRBV7-2 and TRBJ1-6; weak D call: TRBD1 (6 bases). Trimming removed 6 bases at V and 7 bases at J, with 22 bases between. The CDR3 sequence is 17 residues long. Germline V CDR1 and CDR2: SGHTA, FQGNSA. CDR3 loop: CASSPRGYRAQNSPLHF. The CDR3, as DNA: TGTGCCAGCAGTCCGAGGGGTTACAGGGCCCAAAATTCACCCCTCCACTTT.

This clonotype was detected ten times or more. This beta chain lies outside the target of a library built for alpha chains; its clone size means little. The chain joins TRBV7-8 to TRBJ1-6; D uncertain. Trimming shortened V by 1 base and J by 0 bases, and 7 bases separated the two germline ends. The germline CDR1 and CDR2 sequences are SGHVS and FQNEAQ. The CDR3 is 16 residues long. CDR3 sequence (DNA): TGTGCCAGCAGCTTAGATCCCTGCTCCTATAATTCACCCCTCCACTTT. Protein product: CASSLDPCSYNSPLHF.

This clonotype has a count of ten or more. Because the library targeted alpha chains, this beta chain is an off-target read whose size means little. This chain joins TRBV10-1 and TRBJ2-1; 7 nucleotides align to TRBD2. The CDR3 contains 13 residues. The germline V gene encodes CDR1 WNHNN and CDR2 SYGVQD (reference sequence). Trimming cost V 8 bases and J 9 bases; bases outside gene matches: 10. The CDR3 region is CASATGGNGEQFF. CDR3 DNA sequence: TGCGCCAGCGCTACCGGGGGGAATGGTGAGCAGTTCTTC.

The table lists this clonotype with many counts. With the library built for alpha chains, this beta chain is off target and its frequency is not meaningful. The chain combines TRBV4-2 with TRBJ2-3; the D gene could be TRBD1 or TRBD2 (5 bases each). Germline V gene lookup returns CDR1 LGHNA and CDR2 YNFKEQ. V was clipped by 5 bases and J by 0 bases, with 12 bases between them. This CDR3 has 15 residues. This CDR3 is CASSTGTQSTDTQYF. CDR3 nucleotides: TGTGCCAGCAGCACCGGGACCCAGAGCACAGATACGCAGTATTTT.

This clonotype has at least ten counts. This beta chain is a stray sequence in a library constructed for alpha chains; its clone size is not meaningful. The rearrangement uses TRBV5-1 and TRBJ2-3; D is uncertain. Germline V gene data show CDR1 as SGHRS and CDR2 as YFSETQ. Trimming left V 0 bases short and J 2 bases short, with 13 bases between. The length of the CDR3 is 16 residues. CDR3 loop: CASSLGPQLLTDTQYF. In nucleotides, the CDR3 is TGCGCCAGCAGCTTGGGACCGCAACTCCTCACAGATACGCAGTATTTT.

This clonotype was detected ten times or more. The library was built for alpha chains, so this beta chain is an off-target read and its size means little. The chain employs TRBV2 and TRBJ2-1; 11 positions match TRBD2. After removal of 2 bases from V and 10 bases from J, the junction contained 4 bases not matched to a gene. Germline CDR1 SNHLY, CDR2 FYNNEI. The CDR3 covers 14 residues. The CDR3 coding sequence is TGTGCCAGCAGTGAAAATAGCGGGGGGGCCGAGCAGTTCTTC. Amino acid sequence: CASSENSGGAEQFF.

This clonotype was observed a handful of times. This beta chain is a stray sequence in a library constructed for alpha chains; its clone size is not meaningful. The V and J genes are TRBV20-1 and TRBJ2-5, with 15 bases matching TRBD2. The V gene end was trimmed by 3 bases and the J gene end by 6 bases; junction bases not matched to a gene: 11. Germline-derived CDR1 and CDR2 are DFQATT and SNEGSKA (reference sequence). This CDR3 contains 17 residues. Here the CDR3 reads CSASRTSGGAAAKTQYF. CDR3 DNA sequence: TGCAGTGCTAGCCGGACTAGCGGGGGGGCGGCTGCTAAGACCCAGTACTTC.

In this sample, this clonotype is medium-sized. Since the library was made to target alpha chains, this beta chain is a stray read and its abundance is not meaningful. CDR3 region: CASSVDLSYNEQFF. The CDR3 nucleotides are TGTGCCAGCAGCGTAGACCTGTCCTACAATGAGCAGTTCTTC. The rearrangement links TRBV9 to TRBJ2-1; no reliable D call. Trimming left V 0 bases short and J 1 base short, with 5 bases between. The CDR3 spans 14 residues. CDR1 and CDR2 from the germline V gene are SGDLS and YYNGEE.

Turning to this clonotype: This beta chain turned up in a library designed for alpha chains; as an off-target read, its abundance says little. The rearrangement uses TRBV27 and TRBJ2-7, with 9 bases aligning to TRBD2. Germline values: CDR1 MNHEY, CDR2 SMNVEV (reference sequence). CDR3 length equals 13 residues. With V trimmed by 5 bases and J by 8 bases, 7 bases remained unmatched. The CDR3 coding sequence is TGTGCCAGCAGTGCGGCTAGCGGGGCGAAGCAGTACTTC. This codes for CASSAASGAKQYF.

Worth noting for this clonotype: A library prepared for alpha chains yielded this beta chain as an off-target read; its size is of little meaning. The chain combines TRBV20-1 with TRBJ2-3; D may be TRBD1 or TRBD2 (5 bases each). This CDR3 comprises 14 residues. With 6 bases removed from V and 1 base from J, the gap between germline ends came to 14 bases. CDR1 DFQATT and CDR2 SNEGSKA come from the germline V gene (reference sequence). In nucleotides, the CDR3 is TGCAGTGCCGTCATGCCGGGGCGCACAGATACGCAGTATTTT. Its translation: CSAVMPGRTDTQYF.

This clonotype has only a few counts. This beta chain represents an off-target read in a library built for alpha chains; its size is of limited meaning. J is TRBJ1-1 and V is TRBV20-1; D uncertain. Trimming stripped 0 bases from V and 2 bases from J, with 10 bases between. The germline V gene has CDR1 DFQATT and CDR2 SNEGSKA (reference sequence). This CDR3 spans 14 amino acids. The CDR3: CSARDGRPNTEAFF. Here the CDR3 DNA reads TGCAGTGCTAGAGATGGCAGGCCAAACACTGAAGCTTTCTTT.

This clonotype was recorded many times. This beta chain slipped into a library made for alpha chains as a stray read, so its size is not meaningful. The J gene is TRBJ1-1, the V gene TRBV5-4; TRBD1 agrees at 7 bases. The germline CDR1 and CDR2 sequences are SGHNT and YYREEE (reference sequence). After removal of 2 bases from V and 1 base from J, the junction contained 2 bases not matched to a gene. CDR3 length equals 14 residues. This CDR3 is CASSFRGTNTEAFF. The CDR3 coding sequence is TGTGCCAGCAGCTTCAGGGGGACGAACACTGAAGCTTTCTTT.

In its sample, this clonotype was seen many times. As an off-target read in a library built for alpha chains, this beta chain has a frequency of little significance. The chain combines TRBV2 with TRBJ2-1, with 12 positions matching TRBD2. The germline V gene has CDR1 SNHLY and CDR2 FYNNEI. V gave up 11 bases and J gave up 6 bases; unmatched junction bases: 17. This CDR3 spans 17 amino acids. The CDR3: CASLGTSGSIPLNEQFF. CDR3 nucleotide sequence: TGTGCCTCCCTCGGGACTAGCGGGTCCATCCCCCTCAATGAGCAGTTCTTC.